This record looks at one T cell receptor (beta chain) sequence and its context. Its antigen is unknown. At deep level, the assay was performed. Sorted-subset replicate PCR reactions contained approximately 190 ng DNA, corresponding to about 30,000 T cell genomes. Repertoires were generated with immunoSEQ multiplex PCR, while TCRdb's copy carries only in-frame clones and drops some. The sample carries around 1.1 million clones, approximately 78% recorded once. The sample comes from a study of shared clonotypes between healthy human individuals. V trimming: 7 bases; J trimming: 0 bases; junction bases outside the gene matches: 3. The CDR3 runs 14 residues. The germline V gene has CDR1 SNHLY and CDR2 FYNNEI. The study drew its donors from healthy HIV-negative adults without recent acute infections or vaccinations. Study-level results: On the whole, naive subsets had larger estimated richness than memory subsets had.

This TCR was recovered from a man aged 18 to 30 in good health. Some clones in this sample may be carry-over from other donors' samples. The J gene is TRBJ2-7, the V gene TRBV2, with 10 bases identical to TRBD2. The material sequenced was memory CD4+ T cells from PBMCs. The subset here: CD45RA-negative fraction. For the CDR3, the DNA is TGTGCCAGCAAACCTAGCGGGAGCTCCTACGAGCAGTACTTC. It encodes CASKPSGSSYEQYF.